The clone carrying this TCR beta chain was observed a few times. Its antigen is not known. Each of the donors was a healthy bone marrow donor. The entry originates in a study of cytomegalovirus exposure and HLA in healthy donors. Overall study findings and caveats: Within the data, a cluster of highly shared sequence variants was likely a sequencing artifact. Later analysis identified a missense DCLRE1C variant that was linked to TCR beta V- and J-gene trimming. In terms of immune exposure information, only CMV serostatus was available.

The PCR used 60 Vbeta and 13 Jbeta primers. Sequencing used immunoSEQ multiplex PCR; TCRdb keeps in-frame clones, though not all of them. The sample yields approximately 110,000 clones, approximately 11% seen once. Germline trimming cut 7 bases from V and 3 bases from J; bases unmatched to any gene: 6. Germline V gene sequence: CDR1 SGHRS, CDR2 YFSETQ. CDR3 size: 14 residues. The sequenced material came from PBMCs. The TCR sequence derives from a man aged 40-50 years in good health and CMV-seropositive. V is TRBV5-1 and J is TRBJ2-7, with 11 bases aligning to TRBD1. Here the CDR3 DNA reads TGCGCCAGCGGTCGTGGGACAGGGGGCTACGAGCAGTACTTC. Translating gives CASGRGTGGYEQYF.